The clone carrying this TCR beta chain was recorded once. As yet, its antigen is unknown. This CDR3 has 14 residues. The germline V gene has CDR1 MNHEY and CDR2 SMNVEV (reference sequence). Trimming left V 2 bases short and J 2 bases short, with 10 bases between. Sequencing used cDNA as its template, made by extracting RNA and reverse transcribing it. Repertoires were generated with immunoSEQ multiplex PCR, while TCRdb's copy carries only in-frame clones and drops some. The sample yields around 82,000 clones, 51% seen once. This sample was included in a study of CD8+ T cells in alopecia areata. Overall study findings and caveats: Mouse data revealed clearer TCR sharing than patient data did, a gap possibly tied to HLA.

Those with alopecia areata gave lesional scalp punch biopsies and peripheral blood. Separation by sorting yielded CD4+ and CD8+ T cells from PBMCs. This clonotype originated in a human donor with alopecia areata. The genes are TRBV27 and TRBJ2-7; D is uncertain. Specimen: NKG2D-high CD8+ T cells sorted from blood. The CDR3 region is CASSLARTTYEQYF. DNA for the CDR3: TGTGCCAGCAGTTTAGCCCGCACGACCTACGAGCAGTACTTC.